These T cell receptor beta chains were read from a single sample in a study of blood T cell repertoires in COVID-19. Here immunoSEQ multiplex PCR was the method, and the copy in TCRdb shows in-frame clones only, minus some. The sample has about 210,000 clones; 80% to 90% are singletons. The specimen was PBMCs or T cells enriched from blood (not recorded which). The receptors shown here come from a woman aged 40 to 50 with acute COVID-19. CDR3s include the opening cysteine and the closing phenylalanine or tryptophan. D genes are given only for firm matches. Rows may omit the clone size; those that give it use once, few, many or a size class.

d_call j_call clone_size v_call cdr3_aa cdr3_nt
TRBD2 TRBJ2-2 NA TRBV2 CASWGLAKGSTGELFF TGTGCCAGCTGGGGACTAGCTAAGGGGAGTACCGGGGAGCTGTTTTTT
NA TRBJ2-7 NA TRBV10-1 CASSESTLGGSYEQYF TGCGCCAGCAGTGAGTCTACTCTCGGGGGCTCCTACGAGCAGTACTTC
TRBD2 TRBJ2-5 few TRBV7-6 CASSLNIGTSGRVETQYF TGTGCCAGCAGCTTAAACATCGGGACTAGCGGGAGAGTAGAGACCCAGTACTTC
TRBD2 TRBJ2-1 NA TRBV28 CASTLAGAGNEQFF TGTGCCAGCACCCTAGCGGGAGCGGGCAATGAGCAGTTCTTC
TRBD1 TRBJ1-5 NA TRBV28 CASIHDRGQPQHF TGTGCCAGCATTCACGACAGGGGTCAGCCCCAGCATTTT
TRBD1 TRBJ2-3 NA TRBV5-5 CASSYRGSDTQYF TGTGCCAGCAGCTACAGGGGATCGGATACGCAGTATTTT
NA TRBJ2-7 NA TRBV18 CASSPLEASYEQYF TGTGCCAGCTCACCATTAGAGGCTAGCTACGAGCAGTACTTC
NA TRBJ2-2 NA TRBV7-8 CASSSGQNTGELFF TGTGCCAGCAGCTCGGGACAGAACACCGGGGAGCTGTTTTTT
NA TRBJ1-4 NA TRBV4-3 CASSQDIGAGRGKLFF TGCGCCAGCAGCCAAGATATTGGGGCAGGACGTGGAAAACTGTTTTTT
NA TRBJ1-5 NA TRBV18 CASSPPGRVNQPQHF TGTGCCAGCTCACCACCGGGTCGGGTCAATCAGCCCCAGCATTTT
NA TRBJ2-1 NA TRBV24-1 CATSGPTVNNEQFF TGTGCCACCAGTGGGCCGACAGTCAACAATGAGCAGTTCTTC
NA TRBJ1-4 NA TRBV19 CASSTLTNEKLFF TGTGCCAGTAGTACACTAACTAATGAAAAACTGTTTTTT
TRBD1 TRBJ2-1 NA TRBV7-9 CASVQGRNNEQFF TGTGCCAGCGTACAGGGGCGGAACAATGAGCAGTTCTTC
NA TRBJ2-5 NA TRBV2 CASTQGLRQETQYF TGTGCCAGCACGCAGGGTTTGCGGCAAGAGACCCAGTACTTC
NA TRBJ1-3 NA TRBV6-1 CASSEVTARNTIYF TGTGCCAGCAGTGAGGTTACAGCCAGAAACACCATATATTTT
NA TRBJ1-2 NA TRBV19 CASSPRGYGYTF TGTGCCAGTAGCCCCCGAGGGTATGGCTACACCTTC
NA TRBJ2-7 NA TRBV7-8 CASSLSGTQVYEQYF TGTGCCAGCAGCTTATCCGGGACACAGGTCTACGAGCAGTACTTC
NA TRBJ1-1 NA TRBV6-5 CASRKALNTEAFF TGTGCCAGCAGGAAAGCACTGAACACTGAAGCTTTCTTT
NA TRBJ1-5 NA TRBV19 CASSMAGIQPQHF TGTGCCAGTAGTATGGCAGGGATTCAGCCCCAGCATTTT
NA TRBJ2-7 NA TRBV2 CASSWDFNEQYF TGTGCCAGCAGCTGGGACTTTAACGAGCAGTACTTC
NA TRBJ1-1 NA TRBV28 CASSLGARNTEAFF TGTGCCAGCAGTTTGGGGGCCCGGAACACTGAAGCTTTCTTT
NA TRBJ2-2 once TRBV11-2 CASSLPMGVTGELFF TGTGCCAGCAGCTTACCGATGGGAGTCACCGGGGAGCTGTTTTTT
NA TRBJ1-1 NA TRBV7-2 CASSPQGGWAGTEAFF TGTGCCAGCAGCCCCCAGGGAGGATGGGCTGGCACTGAAGCTTTCTTT
NA TRBJ2-1 NA TRBV7-8 CASMGPLVNDEQFF TGTGCCAGCATGGGGCCTCTTGTAAACGATGAGCAGTTCTTC
NA TRBJ2-5 NA TRBV30 CAWSVLFGKETQYF TGTGCCTGGAGTGTACTCTTCGGTAAAGAGACCCAGTACTTC
TRBD2 TRBJ2-4 NA TRBV7-9 CASSRPTSGGHIQYF TGTGCCAGCAGCCGACCCACTAGCGGGGGACACATTCAGTACTTC
NA TRBJ2-2 NA TRBV20-1 CSASLALEGLMNTGELFF TGCAGTGCTAGTTTAGCCTTGGAAGGTCTCATGAACACCGGGGAGCTGTTTTTT
NA TRBJ1-1 once TRBV4-2 CASSQDGQGNTEAFF TGTGCCAGCAGCCAAGATGGCCAGGGGAACACTGAAGCTTTCTTT
TRBD2 TRBJ2-5 NA TRBV24-1 CATSAALGSGSGGETQYF TGTGCCACCAGTGCCGCGCTCGGTAGCGGGAGCGGGGGAGAGACCCAGTACTTC
NA TRBJ1-6 NA TRBV6-6 CASSYSQPGVNSPLHF TGTGCCAGCAGTTACTCTCAACCAGGGGTTAATTCACCCCTCCACTTT
TRBD1 TRBJ1-1 NA TRBV29-1 CSVDPGGTEAFF TGCAGCGTTGATCCAGGGGGGACTGAAGCTTTCTTT
NA TRBJ1-1 NA TRBV9 CASSVGVRGNTEAFF TGTGCCAGCAGCGTAGGGGTACGGGGGAACACTGAAGCTTTCTTT
TRBD1 TRBJ2-3 NA TRBV2 CASSLDRVLANTQYF TGTGCCAGCAGTCTGGACAGGGTCTTAGCAAATACGCAGTATTTT
TRBD2 TRBJ2-1 NA TRBV5-1 CASSPTFGLAGLDEQFF TGCGCCAGCAGCCCCACCTTTGGGCTAGCGGGACTGGATGAGCAGTTCTTC
NA TRBJ2-3 NA TRBV5-4 CASSSPRQGSTDTQYF TGTGCCAGCAGCTCCCCCCGGCAGGGTAGCACAGATACGCAGTATTTT
TRBD2 TRBJ2-3 NA TRBV27 CASSPTQAVAGGTDTQYF TGTGCCAGCAGTCCTACGCAGGCAGTAGCGGGAGGCACAGATACGCAGTATTTT
NA TRBJ2-7 NA TRBV3-1/TRBV3-2 CASSLATYEQYF TGTGCCAGCAGCCTAGCTACCTACGAGCAGTACTTC
TRBD1 TRBJ1-2 NA TRBV6-5 CASTQGEGYTF TGTGCCAGCACCCAGGGGGAAGGCTACACCTTC